A selection of T cell receptor beta chains follows, all from one sample in a study of blood T cell repertoires in COVID-19. Here immunoSEQ multiplex PCR was the method, and the copy in TCRdb shows in-frame clones only, minus some. The profile shows roughly 130,000 clones, around nine tenths of them singletons. The sequencing input was PBMCs or T cells enriched from blood (not recorded which). The source is a woman aged 50 to 65 who had recovered from COVID-19. The CDR3 runs from the conserved cysteine through the conserved F or W. The order of the fields is V gene, J gene, D gene, clone size, CDR3 DNA, CDR3 protein. The D gene is left open where the match is weak. Clone size appears in some rows only: once, few, many, or a class for an expanded clone.

TRBV6-5	TRBJ2-3	TRBD2	-	TGTGCCAGCAGTCCCGGGGGGTGGGGCACAGATACGCAGTATTTT	CASSPGGWGTDTQYF
TRBV12-2	TRBJ2-7	-	-	TGTGCAAGTCGCGCAGGGATTACCGGGACAGGGATCTGCGAGCAGTACTTC	CASRAGITGTGICEQYF
TRBV5-4	TRBJ2-5	TRBD1	once	TGTGCCAGCAGCCCAAGACAGGGGGCGGGAGAGACCCAGTACTTC	CASSPRQGAGETQYF
TRBV30	TRBJ1-3	-	-	TGTGCCTGCACAGGGAGCTCTGGAAACACCATATATTTT	CACTGSSGNTIYF
TRBV27	TRBJ2-7	TRBD2	-	TGTGCCAGCAGGGGGACTAGTGCCTACGAGCAGTACTTC	CASRGTSAYEQYF
TRBV4-1	TRBJ2-5	-	-	TGCGCCAGCAGCCAAGAGGGGCCTGGCGGAGAGACCCAGTACTTC	CASSQEGPGGETQYF
TRBV4-3	TRBJ1-4	-	-	TGCGCCAGCAGCCAAGACTCCCTGTTGTCCTTCGGACAAGCTAATGAAAAACTGTTTTTT	CASSQDSLLSFGQANEKLFF
TRBV2	TRBJ1-2	-	-	TGTGCCAGCAGTGAATATGGTAGCAACTATGGCTACACCTTC	CASSEYGSNYGYTF
TRBV19	TRBJ1-1	TRBD1	-	TGTGCCAGTAGTATAGCAGGGGGCTACACTGAAGCTTTCTTT	CASSIAGGYTEAFF
TRBV15	TRBJ1-1	-	-	TGTGCCACCAGCACGGAGAGTACGGGCACTGAAGCTTTCTTT	CATSTESTGTEAFF
TRBV28	TRBJ1-4	-	-	TGTGCCAGTAATGGGGGGGCAGGGGAAAAACTGTTTTTT	CASNGGAGEKLFF
TRBV5-8	TRBJ1-4	TRBD1	-	TGTGCCAGCAGGGGCGGAGGGACAGTGAATGAAAAACTGTTTTTT	CASRGGGTVNEKLFF
TRBV27	TRBJ2-1	TRBD2	-	TGTGCCAGCAGACTAGATAGCGGGGGCGGAAATGAGCAGTTCTTC	CASRLDSGGGNEQFF
TRBV7-2	TRBJ2-3	TRBD2	-	TGTGCCAGCAGCTTACCCGGGACTAGCGGGGGACGCACAGATACGCAGTATTTT	CASSLPGTSGGRTDTQYF
TRBV4-3	TRBJ2-3	-	-	TGCGCCAGCAGCCAGATGGCGGACACAGATACGCAGTATTTT	CASSQMADTDTQYF
TRBV5-6	TRBJ1-6	-	-	TGTGCCAGCAGCCCGGGGACTTACTCCTATAATTCACCCCTCCACTTT	CASSPGTYSYNSPLHF
TRBV29-1	TRBJ1-2	TRBD1	-	TGCAGCGCCTTAGACAGGGGTAGTGACTATGGCTACACCTTC	CSALDRGSDYGYTF
TRBV5-1	TRBJ1-4	-	once	TGCGCCAGCAGCTTTTCAGGGGTCCCTAATGAAAAACTGTTTTTT	CASSFSGVPNEKLFF
TRBV5-1	TRBJ2-5	-	-	TGCGCCAGCAGCTTGGGATCCGGGGGGCGCGAGACCCAGTACTTC	CASSLGSGGRETQYF
TRBV5-5	TRBJ2-5	TRBD1	-	TGTGCCAGCAGCCCACTCGGGACAGGGGTAGAGACCCAGTACTTC	CASSPLGTGVETQYF
TRBV3-1/TRBV3-2	TRBJ2-2	TRBD2	-	TGTGCCAGCCACTTAGCGGGGGTTCCCGGGGAGCTGTTTTTT	CASHLAGVPGELFF
TRBV10-1	TRBJ1-6	-	few	TGCGCCAGCAGTGAGGGTTCGGGTAATTCACCCCTCCACTTT	CASSEGSGNSPLHF
TRBV5-6	TRBJ1-1	-	-	TGTGCCAGCAGCTTTGGCTGGGAAGCTTTCTTT	CASSFGWEAFF
TRBV10-1	TRBJ2-5	TRBD1	-	TGCGCCAGACGAGACAGGGAAAGAGAGACCCAGTACTTC	CARRDRERETQYF
TRBV9	TRBJ2-1	TRBD2	-	TGTGCCAGCAGCGTAGGGCTAGCGGGGGGGAGTGAGCAGTTCTTC	CASSVGLAGGSEQFF
TRBV9	TRBJ1-4	-	-	TGTGCCAGCAGCGGGAGGCAGTCAGATGAAAAACTGTTTTTT	CASSGRQSDEKLFF
TRBV10-3	TRBJ1-1	-	-	TGTGCCATCAGTGAGTCTTACAGAACCAACACTGAAGCTTTCTTT	CAISESYRTNTEAFF
TRBV3-1/TRBV3-2	TRBJ2-5	-	-	TGTGCCAGCAGCCAATACAGTATCCAAGAGACCCAGTACTTC	CASSQYSIQETQYF
TRBV27	TRBJ2-7	TRBD2	-	TGTGCCAGCAACCGGAATAGCGGGGGGGCCTACCGGCAGTACTTC	CASNRNSGGAYRQYF
TRBV10-2	TRBJ2-7	-	-	TGCGCCAGCAGTGAAGGGGAGGACGAGCAGTACTTC	CASSEGEDEQYF
TRBV27	TRBJ2-3	-	-	TGTGCCAGCAGTACTTTACTAGCAGTAGATACGCAGTATTTT	CASSTLLAVDTQYF
TRBV7-2	TRBJ2-7	TRBD2	-	TGTGCCAGCAGCTTAGGGGGTAGCGGGGGCCGACGCTACGAGCAGTACTTC	CASSLGGSGGRRYEQYF
TRBV2	TRBJ2-7	-	-	TGTGCCAGCAGGGCTACAGAGACCTACGAGCAGTACTTC	CASRATETYEQYF
TRBV28	TRBJ1-3	-	-	TGTGCCAGCAGTGAGACAGGCTCTGGAAACACCATATATTTT	CASSETGSGNTIYF
TRBV5-1	TRBJ1-6	-	-	TGCGCCAGCAAATTGGCGGTGATTAGTGATTCACCCCTCCACTTT	CASKLAVISDSPLHF